This T cell receptor (beta chain) was captured by sequencing in a study of long-term antiretroviral therapy in people with HIV (dated by TCRdb to between 2021 and 2024). Study-wide context: The earliest samples were collected about a decade before the 2015 WHO recommendation for immediate ART, when ART was typically delayed until CD4 counts fell. About 35% of the 30 participants with HIV were female. No cross-contamination during QIAcube processing was shown when test extractions of a monoclonal T-cell line were performed alongside a few dozen polyclonal samples. Whether ART initiation and durable HIV suppression were associated with changes in peripheral blood TRB repertoire composition and diversity was tested in a retrospective serial study. A total of 150 to 200 cryopreserved PBMC samples were contributed to the cohort by 30 adults with confirmed HIV infection, with samples collected serially over a mean of approximately six years (range 1-12).

Turning to this clone: No cognate antigen has been identified for it. Per-base qualities were not stored, and no clone one base away is much larger.

Findings and caveats that apply to the study as a whole: Expanded TRB clones identified before ART initiation dominated the repertoire across all time points, though the dominance fluctuated and decreased in many PLHIV after ART. Narrower CDR3 length ranges were observed in HIV repertoires than in controls, and an antigen-experienced repertoire with only a slight naive shift after ART was suggested by the network structure. Starting ART was linked to a significant rise in TRB diversity, yet even after long-term ART the diversity remained significantly lower than in transplant donor controls. Inferences about post-ART repertoire changes are limited because no data were available on ART adherence, viral resistance or therapy changes. Owing to limited PBMC availability, only the TCR beta chain was sequenced, without alpha chain pairing. Because pre-ART samples had limited cell numbers, profiling was done on unsorted PBMC rather than on sorted CD4+ and CD8+ T cells. The samples were dated from 2004 to 2017, and the ART regimens that were used may be less effective than current ART regimens.

The immunoSEQ hsTCRB v3.0 assay was used at survey level resolution to sequence the TRB variable region. The target sequencing depth for TRB was roughly 40,000-55,000 T-cell genomes per sample. Pooled TRB libraries were sequenced on an Illumina MiSeq with a v3 150-cycle kit. Concerning the study's data processing: Repertoire analysis was performed in R inside a reproducible Nextflow workflow that covered QC, data transformation and analysis. Custom analyses were implemented in LymphoSeq2, an R package for AIRR-Seq data exploration. A few samples that produced fewer than 5000 total TRB sequences were removed, so 200 or so HIV repertoires were analyzed. Among the 200 or so HIV repertoires that were kept, 59 were collected before ART initiation and roughly 130 were collected after ART initiation. Each repertoire was downsampled to 5000 TRB nucleotide sequences, and summary statistics were averaged across 100 downsampling iterations. TRB sequences were retained for analysis only if CDR3 regions of at least seven amino acids were present. A Shannon entropy-derived clonality score and the Gini coefficient were used to measure diversity. In repertoire networks, the top 5000 CDR3 amino acid sequences were linked whenever an edit distance of one separated two sequences. GLIPH2 predicted antigen specificity groups and MHC restriction for TRB CDR3 amino acid sequences. To flag known CMV, EBV, HIV or tissue antigen associations, CDR3 amino acid sequences were matched against VDJdb and McPAS-TCR. Pre-ART, post-ART and control groups were compared with Wilcoxon signed-rank tests and Holm-Bonferroni correction. In TCRdb, the immuneACCESS table is reduced to in-frame sequences with V and J assigned. These tables do not hold every clone; where another copy was compared, an unresolved V gene accounts for under half, and the others remain unexplained. V, J and clone size derive from that table, while D and trimming were established from the DNA sequence. This sample has around 36,000 clones in its table, and roughly 79% of those were observed once. The ten largest make up nearly 3.5% of the sample.

To be included, a participant needed at least one PBMC sample from before ART initiation plus at least two post-ART samples. Treatment was received in the United States of America by all participants with HIV. Cryopreserved samples of about 1-11 million PBMC were thawed and washed before DNA extraction. At the time of the earliest PBMC sample, participants with HIV were aged between about 20 and 55 years. PBMC samples from each participant spanned 1-4 timepoints before ART initiation and 2-8 timepoints after ART initiation, with a median of 7 samples. Serial HIV viral load, CD4+ T-cell count, ART history and demographic data were obtained for every participant. A Qiagen kit on a QIAcube was used to extract genomic DNA from unsorted PBMC, with samples processed in batches of 12. The CDR3 goes from the cysteine to the phenylalanine over 19 residues. Only the CDR3 DNA is retained, 57 bases long and in frame from the first base. V loses 0 bases at its end and J loses 1 base; junction bases beyond the gene matches: 11.

Rearrangement joined TRBV5-3 to TRBJ2-3; 10 central nucleotides agree with TRBD1. TRBV5-3 is an ORF, with its function uncertain. The sequences come from unsorted PBMCs, collected 3 years after starting antiretroviral therapy. This receptor was identified in a man aged 45 to 65 with HIV. At the DNA level, the sequence is TGTGCCAGAAGCTTGGGACAGGGGGCCGAGGGGATACGCACAGATACGCAGTATTTT. Its translation is CARSLGQGAEGIRTDTQYF.